This entry lists 27 T cell receptor beta chains sequenced from one sample in a study of T cells in narcolepsy. Assay: immunoSEQ multiplex PCR; the TCRdb copy retains only in-frame clones and omits some. The sample holds about 30,000 clones, 79% seen once. The sample consisted of CD45RA- memory CD4+ T cells from PBMCs. All receptors come from a human donor with narcolepsy.

The chain couples TRBV2 to TRBJ1-4; D remains ambiguous. Germline-derived CDR1 and CDR2 are SNHLY and FYNNEI. Trimming stripped 7 bases from V and 8 bases from J, with 20 bases between. The CDR3 length is 15 residues. This chain's CDR3 is CASTNAGIRGEKLFF. CDR3 bases: TGTGCCAGCACCAACGCCGGGATCAGAGGCGAAAAACTGTTTTTT. The whole variable domain, filled in from reference TRBV2 and TRBJ1-4, reads EPEVTQTPSHQVTQMGQEVILRCVPISNHLYFYWYRQILGQKVEFLVSFYNNEISEKSEIFDDQFSVERPDGSNFTLKIRSTKLEDSAMYFCASTNAGIRGEKLFFGSGTQLSVL.

The rearrangement links TRBV30 to TRBJ2-2, with a weak D call TRBD1 (6 bases). CDR3 length: 16 residues. Deletions cut 0 bases from V and 3 bases from J, with 14 bases between. Germline V gene lookup returns CDR1 GTSNPN and CDR2 SVGIG (reference sequence). CDR3 in DNA: TGTGCCTGGAGTGTACTGCCTGGGGGCTACACCGGGGAGCTGTTTTTT. Translating it yields CAWSVLPGGYTGELFF.

CDR3 sequence: CASSRGLADSYEQYF. The DNA for the CDR3 is TGTGCCAGCAGCAGGGGACTAGCGGATTCCTACGAGCAGTACTTC. The rearrangement links TRBV6-5 to TRBJ2-7; 11 nucleotides match TRBD2. Germline trimming cut 6 bases from V and 1 base from J; bases unmatched to any gene: 5. CDR1 and CDR2 from the germline V gene are MNHEY and SVGAGI. The CDR3 loop spans 15 amino acids.

The chain recombines TRBV7-7 with TRBJ2-5; 10 bases match TRBD1. Per germline, CDR1 SSHAT and CDR2 FNYEAQ (reference sequence). This CDR3 is 15 amino acids long. Trimming took 8 bases from V and 4 from J; bases not matched to a gene: 10. This chain's CDR3 is CASRYGQGVGETQYF. DNA for the CDR3: TGTGCCAGCCGATACGGACAGGGGGTGGGAGAGACCCAGTACTTC. Full variable domain (remainder filled in from reference TRBV7-7 and TRBJ2-5): GAGVSQSPRYKVTKRGQDVTLRCDPISSHATLYWYQQALGQGPEFLTYFNYEAQPDKSGLPSDRFSAERPEGSISTLTIQRTEQRDSAMYRCASRYGQGVGETQYFGPGTRLLVL.

This clone was seen a few times. This chain joins TRBV2 and TRBJ2-7, with 10 positions matching TRBD1. The ends lost 6 bases at V and 7 bases at J; junction bases unmatched: 12. The CDR3 contains 15 residues. CDR1 is SNHLY, CDR2 FYNNEI, per germline. The CDR3 coding sequence is TGTGCCAGCAGAGCCAGGACAGGGGGAAGTGGGGAGCAGTACTTC. Residues: CASRARTGGSGEQYF. The variable domain in full, completed from reference TRBV2 and TRBJ2-7, reads EPEVTQTPSHQVTQMGQEVILRCVPISNHLYFYWYRQILGQKVEFLVSFYNNEISEKSEIFDDQFSVERPDGSNFTLKIRSTKLEDSAMYFCASRARTGGSGEQYFGPGTRLTVT.

This chain links TRBV21-1 with TRBJ1-2; the table's D call, TRBD1, has no DNA check behind it. TRBV21-1 is reported as a pseudogene. CDR3 length: 15 amino acids. CDR3 amino acids: CASMQNGRGSDGYTF. The DNA of the CDR3 is TGTGCCAGCATGCAAAATGGTAGGGGCTCGGACGGCTACACCTTC.

This clone was seen only a few times. V is TRBV2 and J is TRBJ1-1, with D perhaps TRBD1 (5 bases). The CDR3 consists of 13 residues. Deletions cut 7 bases from V and 1 base from J, with 10 bases between. The germline V gene has CDR1 SNHLY and CDR2 FYNNEI. CDR3 sequence (DNA): TGTGCCAGCACCCAGGGAGAGAACACTGAAGCTTTCTTT. It translates to CASTQGENTEAFF. Supplemented by reference TRBV2 and TRBJ1-1, the full variable domain reads EPEVTQTPSHQVTQMGQEVILRCVPISNHLYFYWYRQILGQKVEFLVSFYNNEISEKSEIFDDQFSVERPDGSNFTLKIRSTKLEDSAMYFCASTQGENTEAFFGQGTRLTVV.

J is TRBJ2-7 and V is TRBV5-1; D might be TRBD2 (6 bases). This CDR3 is 15 amino acids long. V was clipped by 0 bases and J by 2 bases, with 12 bases between them. Per germline, CDR1 SGHRS and CDR2 YFSETQ. CDR3 DNA sequence: TGCGCCAGCAGCTTGGAGCGGGCAGACACCTACGAGCAGTACTTC. It translates to CASSLERADTYEQYF.

The chain is built from TRBV5-1 and TRBJ2-5; 10 positions agree with TRBD2. The better agreement between TRBJ2-7 and the DNA end casts doubt on the J call. This CDR3 has 16 residues. CDR1 and CDR2 from the germline V gene are SGHRS and YFSETQ. CDR3 nucleotides: TGCGCCAGCAGCGCGACCCAGACTAGCGGGTCCTACGAGCAGTACTTC. Its translation: CASSATQTSGSYEQYF.

The CDR3 is CASSLGQMASYGYTF. The CDR3 coding sequence is TGTGCCAGCAGCTTAGGGCAAATGGCTAGCTATGGCTACACCTTC. V gene TRBV7-8 combines with J gene TRBJ1-2; D is ambiguous. This CDR3 is built from 15 residues. Germline CDR1 SGHVS, CDR2 FQNEAQ. V was clipped by 1 base and J by 4 bases, with 13 bases between them.

The rearrangement links TRBV6-5 to TRBJ2-7, with TRBD2 identical over 9 bases. From germline, CDR1 is MNHEY and CDR2 SVGAGI. The CDR3 runs to 12 residues. The trim removed 5 bases at V and 11 bases at J, leaving 7 bases unmatched. The chain's CDR3 is CASSRLAGEEYF. In nucleotides, the CDR3 is TGTGCCAGCAGTAGATTAGCGGGAGAGGAGTACTTC.

V is TRBV25-1 and J is TRBJ2-2; maybe TRBD2 (7 bases). Trimming removed 8 bases from V and 5 bases from J, with 21 bases in between. The length of the CDR3 is 16 residues. The V gene's germline CDR1 is MGHDK and CDR2 SYGVNS. The CDR3 reads CASPKGGGRYTGELFF. CDR3 DNA sequence: TGTGCCAGCCCCAAAGGGGGGGGGCGTTATACCGGGGAGCTGTTTTTT. Combining the CDR3 with reference TRBV25-1 and TRBJ2-2 gives the whole variable domain EADIYQTPRYLVIGTGKKITLECSQTMGHDKMYWYQQDPGMELHLIHYSYGVNSTEKGDLSSESTVSRIRTEHFPLTLESARPSHTSQYLCASPKGGGRYTGELFFGEGSRLTVL.

The rearrangement links TRBV15 to TRBJ2-2; no reliable D call. The germline V and J ends were trimmed by 0 bases and 4 bases, with 6 bases remaining between them. Germline V gene lookup returns CDR1 LNHNV and CDR2 YYDKDF (reference sequence). This CDR3 region has 14 residues. For the CDR3, the DNA is TGTGCCACCAGCAGAGATGAATCCACCGGGGAGCTGTTTTTT. Its protein is CATSRDESTGELFF.

The chain uses TRBV28 and TRBJ2-5; D is perhaps TRBD2 (5 bases). V was shortened by 3 bases and J by 2 bases, with 10 bases between the two germline ends. Germline lookup yields CDR1 MDHEN and CDR2 SYDVKM. The CDR3 runs to 14 residues. The CDR3 DNA sequence: TGTGCCAGCAGTTTTAGCAGGACTCAAGAGACCCAGTACTTC. This encodes CASSFSRTQETQYF.

The chain recombines TRBV29-1 with TRBJ1-1; D may be TRBD1 (6 bases). Germline V CDR1 and CDR2: SQVTM, ANQGSEA. The CDR3 is 14 amino acids. V lost 7 bases to trimming and J lost 5 bases, with 20 bases between them. CDR3 loop: CSALDTGRETEAFF. The CDR3 nucleotides read TGCAGCGCCCTAGATACAGGGCGGGAGACTGAAGCTTTCTTT.

The rearrangement uses TRBV2 and TRBJ1-1; a possible D gene is TRBD1 (5 bases). The germline V gene has CDR1 SNHLY and CDR2 FYNNEI. The CDR3 sequence is 13 residues long. Trimming removed 6 bases from V and 7 bases from J, with 15 bases in between. The CDR3 nucleotides read TGTGCCAGCAGAGGGGCAGGGTTTGGTGAAGCTTTCTTT. It translates to CASRGAGFGEAFF.

The chain is built from TRBV5-8 and TRBJ1-1; D call uncertain. The CDR3 has 13 amino acids. The germline gives CDR1 SGHTS, CDR2 YDEGEE. Trimming pared 0 bases from V and 5 bases from J, leaving 8 bases between. This chain's CDR3 is CASSLAFVTEAFF. Here the CDR3 DNA reads TGTGCCAGCAGCTTGGCCTTCGTGACTGAAGCTTTCTTT.

V is TRBV7-8 and J is TRBJ2-7; 9 bases match TRBD1. CDR1 and CDR2 (germline): SGHVS, FQNEAQ. The J segment lost 3 bases and the V segment lost 5 bases, leaving 8 bases of the junction unmatched. There are 15 residues in the CDR3. For the CDR3, the DNA is TGTGCCAGCAGCCGCGCTGCGGGACAGGGCTACGAGCAGTACTTC. It is translated as CASSRAAGQGYEQYF.

By share of the sample, this clone is medium-sized. The chain employs TRBV19 and TRBJ2-1; 12 nucleotides line up with TRBD2. V was pared by 5 bases and J by 7 bases, with 9 bases of the junction left unmatched. The length of the CDR3 is 16 residues. Looked up from germline, CDR1 is LNHDA and CDR2 is SQIVND (reference sequence). The CDR3 reads CASSPRLAGDNNEQFF. The CDR3, as DNA: TGTGCCAGTAGTCCAAGACTAGCGGGAGATAATAATGAGCAGTTCTTC.

The rearrangement uses TRBV27 and TRBJ1-2, with 7 bases that match TRBD1. The CDR3 length is 15 residues. Germline V gene sequence: CDR1 MNHEY, CDR2 SMNVEV (reference sequence). V was clipped by 9 bases and J by 8 bases; unmatched bases: 18. CDR3 loop: CARSQGGWGTPGYTF. The CDR3 DNA is TGTGCCAGGTCTCAGGGGGGATGGGGGACCCCAGGCTACACCTTC.

The chain links TRBV10-3 to TRBJ2-6; 10 positions agree with TRBD1. J gave up 2 bases and V 11 bases, and 9 bases lay outside the gene matches. Germline assignment: CDR1 ENHRY and CDR2 SYGVKD. The CDR3 is 16 amino acids. The CDR3 region is CAATDRGVAGANVLTF. For the CDR3, the DNA is TGTGCCGCAACGGACAGGGGGGTGGCTGGGGCCAACGTCCTGACTTTC.

The chain employs TRBV27 and TRBJ1-1; D not resolved. V was pared by 3 bases and J by 2 bases, with 7 bases between. The CDR3 is 13 amino acids. Germline V gene sequence: CDR1 MNHEY, CDR2 SMNVEV (reference sequence). The DNA for the CDR3 is TGTGCCAGCAGTTTTACGGGTAACACTGAAGCTTTCTTT. Encoded protein: CASSFTGNTEAFF.

The CDR3 is CSAHPPGTTEAFF. The CDR3 DNA reads as TGCAGCGCACACCCTCCCGGGACCACTGAAGCTTTCTTT. This chain connects TRBV29-1 to TRBJ1-1; TRBD1 is a possible D gene (5 bases). The CDR3 has 13 amino acids. Germline values: CDR1 SQVTM, CDR2 ANQGSEA. Trimming took 7 bases from V and 4 from J, leaving 16 bases between them.

This chain connects TRBV13 to TRBJ2-3; 12 bases map to TRBD1. V shed 5 bases and J 8 bases; nucleotides not matched to a gene: 5. Germline CDR1 and CDR2: PRHDT and FYEKMQ (reference sequence). This CDR3 is built from 14 residues. CDR3 nucleotide sequence: TGTGCCAGCAGCAAGGGACAGGGGGCCCCTACGCAGTATTTT. Translation: CASSKGQGAPTQYF.

This chain connects TRBV5-1 to TRBJ2-3; 11 nucleotides match TRBD2. Germline V gene data show CDR1 as SGHRS and CDR2 as YFSETQ. CDR3 length: 16 residues. V shed 3 bases and J 3 bases; nucleotides not matched to a gene: 6. DNA of the CDR3: TGCGCCAGCAGCTCACTAGCGGGAGAAGGGACAGATACGCAGTATTTT. Amino acids: CASSSLAGEGTDTQYF.

This sequence joins TRBV5-1 and TRBJ2-2, with D uncertain. Germline lookup yields CDR1 SGHRS and CDR2 YFSETQ. The CDR3 is made up of 14 amino acids. V was shortened by 1 base and J by 1 base, with 5 bases between the two germline ends. CDR3 nucleotide sequence: TGCGCCAGCAGCTTGAGCGAGAACACCGGGGAGCTGTTTTTT. Protein: CASSLSENTGELFF.

This clone has more than one count but fewer than ten. This chain joins TRBV2 and TRBJ1-4; tentatively, D is TRBD1 (6 bases). The CDR3 covers 15 residues. V was trimmed by 6 bases and J by 2 bases, leaving 13 bases between them. Germline V lookup: CDR1 SNHLY, CDR2 FYNNEI. The CDR3 DNA follows: TGTGCCAGCAGACACAGGGCCGTGACTAATGAAAAACTGTTTTTT. Its protein is CASRHRAVTNEKLFF. The full variable domain, rest sourced from reference TRBV2 and TRBJ1-4, is EPEVTQTPSHQVTQMGQEVILRCVPISNHLYFYWYRQILGQKVEFLVSFYNNEISEKSEIFDDQFSVERPDGSNFTLKIRSTKLEDSAMYFCASRHRAVTNEKLFFGSGTQLSVL.